A selection of T cell receptor beta chains follows, all from one sample in a study of cytotoxic CD8 clonotypes in ibrutinib-treated CLL. Data came from immunoSEQ multiplex PCR; TCRdb stores just in-frame clones and leaves some out. Of over 100,000 clones in the sample, approximately 85% were seen once. The specimen was PBMCs, collected after 24 months of ibrutinib treatment. The receptors come from a human donor with chronic lymphocytic leukemia. Both conserved end residues are part of each CDR3. D genes are given only for firm matches. The listing skips clone size in some rows; elsewhere it reads once, few, many or a size class.

len: 16; v_gene: TRBV7-6; abundance: .; j_gene: TRBJ2-5; d_gene: .; CDR3aa: CASSLMGGPLGETQYF; CDR3nt: TGTGCCAGCAGCTTAATGGGGGGGCCCTTAGGAGAGACCCAGTACTTC
len: 13; v_gene: TRBV7-7; abundance: .; j_gene: TRBJ2-5; d_gene: .; CDR3aa: CASSRRQEGTQYF; CDR3nt: TGTGCCAGCAGCCGACGGCAAGAGGGGACCCAGTACTTC
len: 13; v_gene: TRBV9; abundance: .; j_gene: TRBJ1-4; d_gene: .; CDR3aa: CASSVGGGGKLFF; CDR3nt: TGTGCCAGCAGCGTAGGAGGGGGAGGAAAACTGTTTTTT
len: 15; v_gene: TRBV5-1; abundance: .; j_gene: TRBJ2-7; d_gene: TRBD1; CDR3aa: CASSLAEAGGYEQYF; CDR3nt: TGCGCCAGCAGCTTGGCGGAAGCAGGGGGTTACGAGCAGTACTTC
len: 14; v_gene: TRBV4-1; abundance: .; j_gene: TRBJ2-5; d_gene: .; CDR3aa: CASSQVGGRETQYF; CDR3nt: TGCGCCAGCAGCCAAGTAGGGGGTCGGGAGACCCAGTACTTC
len: 13; v_gene: TRBV28; abundance: .; j_gene: TRBJ1-1; d_gene: .; CDR3aa: CASGQSMNTEAFF; CDR3nt: TGTGCCAGCGGCCAGTCTATGAACACTGAAGCTTTCTTT
len: 13; v_gene: TRBV6-1; abundance: .; j_gene: TRBJ1-5; d_gene: .; CDR3aa: CASSWDSNQPQHF; CDR3nt: TGTGCCAGCAGTTGGGATAGCAATCAGCCCCAGCATTTT
len: 15; v_gene: TRBV7-9; abundance: .; j_gene: TRBJ2-3; d_gene: TRBD1; CDR3aa: CASSPGGLGTDTQYF; CDR3nt: TGTGCCAGCAGCCCAGGGGGCCTGGGGACAGATACGCAGTATTTT
len: 19; v_gene: TRBV14; abundance: once; j_gene: TRBJ1-2; d_gene: .; CDR3aa: CASSQEKRQIRFRVYGYTF; CDR3nt: TGTGCCAGCAGCCAAGAAAAGAGACAGATTCGTTTCCGCGTCTATGGCTACACCTTC
len: 13; v_gene: TRBV28; abundance: .; j_gene: TRBJ1-1; d_gene: .; CDR3aa: CASSLNPGAEAFF; CDR3nt: TGTGCCAGCAGTTTGAACCCGGGGGCTGAAGCTTTCTTT
len: 14; v_gene: TRBV28; abundance: few; j_gene: TRBJ1-3; d_gene: .; CDR3aa: CASQAGGSGNTIYF; CDR3nt: TGTGCCAGCCAAGCAGGCGGCTCTGGAAACACCATATATTTT
len: 14; v_gene: TRBV15; abundance: .; j_gene: TRBJ2-4; d_gene: .; CDR3aa: CATSGAGYKDIQYF; CDR3nt: TGTGCCACCAGCGGGGCGGGGTATAAAGACATTCAGTACTTC
len: 15; v_gene: TRBV4-3; abundance: .; j_gene: TRBJ1-2; d_gene: TRBD1; CDR3aa: CASSQDGTVNYGYTF; CDR3nt: TGCGCCAGCAGCCAAGATGGGACAGTTAACTATGGCTACACCTTC
len: 11; v_gene: TRBV29-1; abundance: .; j_gene: TRBJ2-7; d_gene: .; CDR3aa: CSGTHRAEQYF; CDR3nt: TGCAGTGGTACCCACAGGGCCGAGCAGTACTTC
len: 17; v_gene: TRBV18; abundance: .; j_gene: TRBJ2-6; d_gene: TRBD1; CDR3aa: CASSPDRTVSGANVLTF; CDR3nt: TGTGCCAGCTCACCGGACAGGACCGTCTCTGGGGCCAACGTCCTGACTTTC
len: 13; v_gene: TRBV7-3; abundance: .; j_gene: TRBJ2-6; d_gene: .; CDR3aa: CASSFTGANVLTF; CDR3nt: TGTGCCAGCAGCTTTACCGGGGCCAACGTCCTGACTTTC
len: 11; v_gene: TRBV29-1; abundance: .; j_gene: TRBJ1-1; d_gene: .; CDR3aa: CSVERGAEAFF; CDR3nt: TGCAGCGTTGAAAGGGGGGCTGAAGCTTTCTTT
len: 16; v_gene: TRBV23-1; abundance: .; j_gene: TRBJ2-7; d_gene: .; CDR3aa: CASSDLREGGSYEQYF; CDR3nt: TGCGCCAGCAGTGACCTTCGGGAAGGGGGTTCCTACGAGCAGTACTTC
len: 17; v_gene: TRBV27; abundance: .; j_gene: TRBJ2-4; d_gene: TRBD1; CDR3aa: CASSLRITGGAKNIQYF; CDR3nt: TGTGCCAGCAGTCTCAGAATCACAGGGGGAGCCAAAAACATTCAGTACTTC
len: 15; v_gene: TRBV6-5; abundance: .; j_gene: TRBJ2-1; d_gene: TRBD2; CDR3aa: CASSLSGSRVNEQFF; CDR3nt: TGTGCCAGCAGCCTCAGCGGGAGTAGGGTCAATGAGCAGTTCTTC
len: 14; v_gene: TRBV4-1; abundance: .; j_gene: TRBJ1-1; d_gene: TRBD1; CDR3aa: CASRGQGMNTEAFF; CDR3nt: TGCGCCAGCAGAGGACAGGGGATGAACACTGAAGCTTTCTTT
len: 13; v_gene: TRBV28; abundance: once; j_gene: TRBJ2-3; d_gene: .; CDR3aa: CASRPGSTDTQYF; CDR3nt: TGTGCCAGCAGACCCGGTAGCACAGATACGCAGTATTTT
len: 12; v_gene: TRBV2; abundance: .; j_gene: TRBJ2-7; d_gene: .; CDR3aa: CASSEASYEQYF; CDR3nt: TGTGCCAGCAGCGAGGCCAGCTACGAGCAGTACTTC
len: 13; v_gene: TRBV29-1; abundance: .; j_gene: TRBJ2-3; d_gene: TRBD1; CDR3aa: CSSTGDFADTQYF; CDR3nt: TGCAGCAGCACAGGGGATTTCGCAGATACGCAGTATTTT
len: 14; v_gene: TRBV7-2; abundance: .; j_gene: TRBJ1-6; d_gene: .; CDR3aa: CASSFVAYNSPLHF; CDR3nt: TGTGCCAGCAGCTTTGTCGCCTATAATTCACCCCTCCACTTT
len: 13; v_gene: TRBV28; abundance: .; j_gene: TRBJ1-5; d_gene: .; CDR3aa: CASTFPGVQPQHF; CDR3nt: TGTGCCAGCACCTTCCCCGGGGTTCAGCCCCAGCATTTT
len: 19; v_gene: TRBV4-2; abundance: .; j_gene: TRBJ2-2; d_gene: TRBD2; CDR3aa: CASSQDDSRLAGSSGELFF; CDR3nt: TGTGCCAGCAGCCAAGATGATTCAAGGCTAGCGGGGTCGTCCGGGGAGCTGTTTTTT
len: 13; v_gene: TRBV5-1; abundance: .; j_gene: TRBJ2-7; d_gene: .; CDR3aa: CASRSSTGYEQYF; CDR3nt: TGCGCCAGCAGATCTTCCACAGGTTACGAGCAGTACTTC
len: 14; v_gene: TRBV5-5; abundance: .; j_gene: TRBJ2-3; d_gene: .; CDR3aa: CARKGGRDTDTQYF; CDR3nt: TGTGCCCGCAAGGGGGGCCGGGACACAGATACGCAGTATTTT
len: 16; v_gene: TRBV5-1; abundance: .; j_gene: TRBJ2-2; d_gene: TRBD2; CDR3aa: CASSPRLAGNTGELFF; CDR3nt: TGCGCCAGCAGCCCCCGACTAGCGGGGAACACCGGGGAGCTGTTTTTT
len: 15; v_gene: TRBV5-6; abundance: .; j_gene: TRBJ2-7; d_gene: TRBD1; CDR3aa: CASSHTGTGRYEQYF; CDR3nt: TGTGCCAGCAGCCATACCGGGACAGGGAGATACGAGCAGTACTTC
len: 13; v_gene: TRBV12-5; abundance: .; j_gene: TRBJ2-5; d_gene: .; CDR3aa: CASGLSGQETQYF; CDR3nt: TGTGCTAGTGGGCTCTCGGGGCAAGAGACCCAGTACTTC
len: 13; v_gene: TRBV5-6; abundance: .; j_gene: TRBJ2-1; d_gene: .; CDR3aa: CASARWGANEQFF; CDR3nt: TGTGCATCCGCCCGGTGGGGGGCAAATGAGCAGTTCTTC
len: 13; v_gene: TRBV7-2; abundance: .; j_gene: TRBJ2-7; d_gene: .; CDR3aa: CASSLGPDHEQYF; CDR3nt: TGTGCCAGCAGCTTAGGACCTGACCACGAGCAGTACTTC
len: 15; v_gene: TRBV28; abundance: .; j_gene: TRBJ2-1; d_gene: .; CDR3aa: CASSFLPISYNEQFF; CDR3nt: TGTGCCAGCAGTTTCCTACCGATCTCCTACAATGAGCAGTTCTTC
len: 15; v_gene: TRBV4-1; abundance: .; j_gene: TRBJ2-1; d_gene: .; CDR3aa: CASSHPTRSYNEQFF; CDR3nt: TGCGCCAGCAGCCACCCCACCCGTTCCTACAATGAGCAGTTCTTC
len: 13; v_gene: TRBV5-1; abundance: .; j_gene: TRBJ2-7; d_gene: TRBD1; CDR3aa: CASSLGQVREQYF; CDR3nt: TGCGCCAGCAGCCTGGGACAGGTGCGGGAGCAGTACTTC
len: 15; v_gene: TRBV7-2; abundance: once; j_gene: TRBJ2-7; d_gene: TRBD1; CDR3aa: CASSLIGTEPLEQYF; CDR3nt: TGTGCCAGCAGCTTAATCGGGACAGAGCCCCTCGAGCAGTACTTC
len: 12; v_gene: TRBV5-5; abundance: .; j_gene: TRBJ2-4; d_gene: TRBD1; CDR3aa: CASSQPQGKEYF; CDR3nt: TGTGCCAGCAGCCAACCACAGGGGAAGGAGTACTTC
len: 16; v_gene: TRBV28; abundance: .; j_gene: TRBJ2-1; d_gene: TRBD1; CDR3aa: CASSPRTGGFYNEQFF; CDR3nt: TGTGCCAGCAGTCCCCGGACAGGGGGCTTCTACAATGAGCAGTTCTTC
len: 15; v_gene: TRBV6-1; abundance: .; j_gene: TRBJ2-6; d_gene: TRBD1; CDR3aa: CAGWTGGGGANVLTF; CDR3nt: TGTGCCGGCTGGACAGGGGGCGGTGGGGCCAACGTCCTGACTTTC